This T cell receptor (beta chain) was captured by sequencing in a study of blood T cells in healthy people across ages (dated by TCRdb to 2013 to 2016). Turning to the overall study: Template switching captured roughly one uniquely barcoded TCR beta cDNA molecule per two T cells in model experiments. The study measured age-related changes in TCR beta repertoire diversity using deep sequencing normalized with unique cDNA molecular identifiers. The donors were divided into four age groups: young (average roughly 15 years), middle-aged (under 40), aged (approximately 62) and long-lived (about 90). To avoid experimental bias, donors of different ages were distributed randomly across sequencing lanes. The study analyzed two additional independent replicas of 1 million unique cDNA reads from the same blood draw for two donors, one aged 18 to 29 and one aged 80 or older. The investigation overall reported the following: Bulk unsorted PBMC profiling prevented conclusive comparison of naive and antigen-experienced compartments. Total diversity estimates from one million sequenced T cells were considered lower bounds and underestimates. Observed TCR beta diversity per million T cells fell roughly linearly with age, and a significant reduction was already apparent by age roughly 40. Because the CMV infection status of the donors was unknown, age-related changes in expanded clonotypes may potentially have been confounded. The percentage of naive T cells measured by flow cytometry correlated strongly with observed TCR beta diversity. Compared with the aged group, the long-lived group had more naive CD4+ T cells, fewer expanded clones and increased TCR diversity, a pattern suggesting age selection.

In regard to this clonotype: Its target antigen remains unknown. The sample holds no much larger clone one base away, and base qualities are not on file.

Germline trimming amounts to 3 bases on V and 6 bases on J, with 5 as the count of junction bases outside the gene matches. CDR1 and CDR2 (KGHSH, LQKENI) derive from the germline V gene. From cysteine to phenylalanine, the CDR3 is 14 amino acids long. Kept here is only the CDR3 DNA, which spans 42 bases and is read in frame from base 1. The receptor library was made with 5' RACE. For sequencing, an Illumina HiSeq 2500 was employed. A second about 7 to 12 cycle PCR used a sample-barcoded 5' primer and a J-beta primer mix. A unique molecular identifier was introduced onto each TCR beta cDNA molecule by a template-switch 5' adaptor carrying 12 random nucleotides. Each sample yielded at least 2.5 million CDR3-containing paired-end reads. All of the RNA was converted into first-strand cDNA using the Mint cDNA synthesis kit, with a TRBC-specific oligonucleotide serving as the primer. Following uracil-DNA glycosylase treatment, a first 18-cycle PCR with universal primers M1SS and BC2_uni_R was performed on all cDNA. Processing in the source paper ran as follows. Each sample was normalized by randomly selecting 1 million high-quality reads, each carrying a distinct molecular identifier. Instead of being binned into consensus sequences, reads that shared molecular identifiers were thrown out. MiTCR, with a Q25 quality threshold and the strictest error-elimination algorithm, was used for CDR3 identification, clonotype clustering and error correction. A nonparametric unseen species model with Euler transformation was used to estimate lower-bound total TCR beta diversity. Clones were called with MiXCR by TCRdb after fastp trimmed the public reads at Q25, and only in-frame beta chains were retained. Each CDR3 protein appears once, grouped with its most common genes and DNA. TCRdb, not the authors, supplied the V and J calls. This sample comprises about 1.4 million distinct CDR3 sequences, 59% of them detected only once. The ten largest account for 6.5% to 8.5% of the sample.

Donors were 30 to 45 systemically healthy Caucasian individuals from Russia aged 6 to 90 years. About 9.6 milliliters of peripheral blood were collected from each donor into EDTA-treated Vacutainer tubes. Ficoll-Paque density-gradient centrifugation was used to isolate PBMCs, with at least 6 million per sample. Total RNA, at least 5 micrograms per sample, was extracted from PBMCs with Trizol reagent. For every donor, an aliquot of PBMCs went through flow cytometry to measure the percentages of naive CD45RAhigh/CD27high T cells. The chain employs TRBV18 and TRBJ2-1, with 7 central nucleotides matching TRBD1. The TCR was taken from a man aged 18 to 35 in good health. Sequenced input: blood. The CDR3 here reads CASSPGYRGNEQFF. The nucleotide sequence is TGTGCCAGCTCACCGGGTTACAGGGGCAATGAGCAGTTCTTC.